This T cell receptor beta chain was obtained from a study of cytomegalovirus exposure and HLA in healthy donors (dated by TCRdb to 2016 to 2017). Context from the whole study: The approximately 710 repertoires of the first cohort and the roughly 110 validation repertoires were produced on the same platform, according to a later analysis. The aim of the study was to test whether cataloging public T cell receptors could identify signatures of past pathogen exposure. Besides the first cohort of roughly 640 subjects, a separate validation cohort made up of around 120 different subjects was used. The study combined high-throughput TCR immunosequencing, statistical association of individual TCRs with disease status, and machine learning to predict cytomegalovirus infection status.

The donors were included in the validation cohort of 100 to 150 subjects, a group kept apart from the roughly 670-subject first cohort. Only one count was recorded for this clone. Its antigen is unknown. No base quality information exists; no much larger clone differs at one position. CDR1 MNHEY and CDR2 SVGAGI are derived from the germline V gene. Deletion took 2 bases off V and 0 bases off J, with a span of 14 bases between the germline ends. The CDR3 starts with the cysteine, ends with the phenylalanine, and has 16 residues. Of all the DNA, just the CDR3 is kept, 48 bases in frame from base 1. Library creation used the immunoSEQ multiplex PCR assay. The study's processing was this. A statistical classification framework was built to diagnose cytomegalovirus status from the catalog of TCR beta chain sequences. The table comes from immuneACCESS by way of TCRdb, which keeps in-frame sequences with V and J called. Part of the clones is missing from these tables; in studies checked, under half for an unresolved V gene and the rest for unknown reasons. V and J calls and clone size are given by that table; D and trimming were obtained from the DNA. The sample table lists about 110,000 clones, around 85% of them with a count of one. Of the sample, over 2.5% falls within the top ten clones.

The research as a whole found: While some public TCRs were present in many individuals, most TCR sequences turned up only very rarely across donors. The study listed over 150 TCR beta chains as associated with cytomegalovirus. According to the authors, the approach could potentially be generalized to other disease states and immunological phenotypes. Cytomegalovirus status was reported to be diagnosed by the classifier with high specificity and sensitivity in both the original and validation cohorts. In a later analysis, TCRs clustered in the first cohort were found to also tend to co-occur in the roughly 110 validation repertoires, with approximately 95% of cluster scores above 0. A few of the identified cytomegalovirus-associated TCR beta chains were confirmed in vitro to be specific for cytomegalovirus antigens. A later analysis lacked HLA typing for the validation cohort, so it scored co-occurrence in that cohort across all 120 or so repertoires.

The TCR sequence derives from a woman under 30 in good health and CMV-seronegative. Sequencing was done on a sample of PBMCs. The chain is encoded by TRBV6-5 joined to TRBJ2-7; TRBD2 could be the D gene, as 7 bases match. The CDR3: CASSYEWGGPSYEQYF. The sequence in DNA is TGTGCCAGCAGTTACGAATGGGGGGGCCCCTCCTACGAGCAGTACTTC.